The sequence of this T cell receptor beta chain was determined in a study of T cells in women clearing cervical HPV infection (dated by TCRdb to between 2018 and 2020). For context, the study as a whole: The cases were approximately 23 women with histologically confirmed HPV16-related CIN3 or worse, and 2 of those women had invasive cancers. The approximately 25 controls were women who cleared a single incident HPV16 infection within 12 months without developing precancer or cancer. Case blood was taken at the visit when the lesion was first identified, whereas control blood was taken when infection was no longer detected. For cases, a median interval of approximately 140 days, with an interquartile range of about 90 to 200 days, was observed between lesion detection and blood sampling. Since only a few of the women had HLA typing available, the possibility that HLA type was acting as a confounder could not be ruled out. The exploratory proof-of-principle case-control study was nested within the Guanacaste HPV Natural History Study in Costa Rica and compared TCR repertoires across cervical HPV16 outcomes. Cases and controls were matched on year of sample collection and on age within five years. Cases had a median age of roughly 30 years compared with under 40 for controls, and baseline characteristics showed no significant differences between the groups. The parent cohort enrolled under 11,000 women aged 18 or older in Guanacaste, Costa Rica, in about 1992 to 1994 and followed the women for 7 to 8 years. Five blinded duplicates per group were added as quality controls, so that about 60 samples were obtained: around 50 participants and 10 replicates. Beyond this particular receptor, the publication reports: TCR repertoire richness was significantly higher in CIN3+ cases than in controls across sequencing depths, while evenness did not differ. Because T-cell numbers per sample were unknown, differences in richness could reflect varying T-cell content rather than repertoire biology. TRBV6-7 relative abundance was lower in cases than in controls (around 0.11% versus 0.16%; Bonferroni P = 0.0008). By combining richness with V gene abundances, random forest classifiers separated cases from controls with an estimated AUC of about 0.83. The cross-sectional design could not show whether the associations came before the infection or were a result of it, and neither effector/memory subsets nor HPV-specific T cells were isolated.

The CDR3 measures 18 amino acids from cysteine to phenylalanine. The DNA covers only part of the CDR3, 45 bases in frame from base 1. CDR1 LGHNA and CDR2 YNFKEQ were looked up in the germline V gene. Every participant had a single incident cervical HPV16 infection, and prevalent HPV16 infections were excluded. Cervical HPV DNA was detected by MY09/MY11 PCR and genotyped by dot-blot hybridization. Fifteen mL of heparinized blood were centrifuged, and the buffy coat was aliquoted, frozen at -30°C, then stored at -80°C. Genomic DNA was extracted from buffy coat specimens using QIAGEN kits. TCR beta CDR3 regions were amplified by multiplex PCR from an average of approximately 1.3 ug genomic DNA per sample using the immunoSEQ assay. The assay corrected primer bias using a complete synthetic TCR repertoire to establish an amplification baseline. Amplicons were sequenced on the Illumina platform. From the authors' description of their analysis: Sequences were error-corrected by clustering with frequency ratios and a modified nearest-neighbor algorithm, then analyzed in the immunoSEQ Analyzer with IMGT gene definitions. At each rarefaction depth, TCR richness and evenness were averaged across 20 rarefaction repeats, and samples with fewer sequences than that depth were excluded. Wilcoxon rank sum tests with FDR correction were used to compare relative abundances of V, D and J genes between the groups. In the blinded duplicates, the intraclass correlation was just under 97% for TCR richness and averaged approximately 82% across roughly 70 gene segments. In its TCRdb copy, this immuneACCESS table keeps in-frame sequences only and misses some clones. Where compared with another copy, unresolved V genes explain less than half of these, and the others have no known cause. That table supplies the V and J calls and clone size; D and trimming were determined from the DNA. The sample has 20,000 to 25,000 clones on record. The ten largest account for less than 3% of the sample.

With regard to this clone: Its antigen is currently not known. The junction and the germline gene differ at one end; a read error may be behind it. The observed sequence ends 3 residues before the CDR3 terminus, with the missing tail filled in from the germline J gene.

Sequenced: blood buffy coat. This TCR was sampled from a woman aged 18 to 75 with a cervical HPV16 infection that either progressed to CIN3+ or cleared (not recorded which). The rearranged segments are TRBV4-2 and TRBJ2-5, with 16 bases matching TRBD2. For the CDR3, the sequence is CASSREGLAGGVQETQYF. CDR3 bases read: TGCGCCAGCAGCCGAGAGGGACTAGCGGGAGGGGTTCAAGAGACC.